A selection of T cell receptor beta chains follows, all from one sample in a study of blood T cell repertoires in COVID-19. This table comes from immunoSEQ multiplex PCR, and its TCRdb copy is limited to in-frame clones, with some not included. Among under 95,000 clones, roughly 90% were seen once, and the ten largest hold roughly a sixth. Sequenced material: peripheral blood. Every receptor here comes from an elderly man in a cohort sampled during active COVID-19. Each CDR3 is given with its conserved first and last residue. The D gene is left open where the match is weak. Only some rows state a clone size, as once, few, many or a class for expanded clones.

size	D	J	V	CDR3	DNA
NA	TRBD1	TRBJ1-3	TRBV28	CASTRTTGTGGQRKEHTIYF	TGTGCCAGCACTCGTACTACCGGGACAGGGGGCCAGCGGAAAGAACACACCATATATTTT
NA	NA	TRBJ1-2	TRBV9	CASSVEQRPNYGYTF	TGTGCCAGCAGCGTAGAACAGAGACCAAACTATGGCTACACCTTC
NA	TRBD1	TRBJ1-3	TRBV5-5	CASSLRQGMGSGNTIYF	TGTGCCAGCAGCTTACGACAGGGAATGGGATCTGGAAACACCATATATTTT
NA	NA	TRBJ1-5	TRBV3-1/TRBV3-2	CASSQDTGSNQPQHF	TGTGCCAGCAGCCAAGATACGGGTAGCAATCAGCCCCAGCATTTT
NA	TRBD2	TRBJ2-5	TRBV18	CASSPPLARETQYF	TGTGCCAGCTCACCACCACTAGCGAGAGAGACCCAGTACTTC
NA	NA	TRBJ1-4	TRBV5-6	CASSGKEAGGSLAEKLFF	TGTGCCAGCAGCGGAAAGGAGGCAGGCGGCTCGCTCGCGGAAAAACTGTTTTTT
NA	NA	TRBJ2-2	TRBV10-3	CAISEPARGGELFF	TGTGCCATCAGTGAACCGGCCAGGGGCGGGGAGCTGTTTTTT
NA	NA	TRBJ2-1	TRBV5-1	CASSRGQLNSYNEQFF	TGCGCCAGCAGCCGTGGGCAGCTAAACTCCTACAATGAGCAGTTCTTC
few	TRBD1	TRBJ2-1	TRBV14	CASSENNRDRSYNEQFF	TGTGCCAGCAGCGAAAATAACCGGGACAGATCCTACAATGAGCAGTTCTTC
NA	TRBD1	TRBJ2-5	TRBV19	CASSPGQGTETQYF	TGTGCCAGTAGTCCGGGACAGGGGACCGAGACCCAGTACTTC
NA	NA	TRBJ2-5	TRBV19	CATSPAWATLQETQYF	TGTGCCACTAGTCCTGCCTGGGCCACCCTCCAAGAGACCCAGTACTTC
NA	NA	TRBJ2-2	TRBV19	CASERSNTGELFF	TGTGCCAGCGAGCGTTCGAACACCGGGGAGCTGTTTTTT
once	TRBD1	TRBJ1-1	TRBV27	CASSPPKHRGNTEAFF	TGTGCCAGCAGTCCCCCCAAGCACAGGGGTAACACTGAAGCTTTCTTT
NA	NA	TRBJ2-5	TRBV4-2	CASSQERGRETQYF	TGTGCCAGCAGCCAAGAACGGGGTCGGGAGACCCAGTACTTC
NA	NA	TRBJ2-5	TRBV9	CASSVGHSTQETQYF	TGTGCCAGCAGCGTAGGACATAGTACCCAAGAGACCCAGTACTTC
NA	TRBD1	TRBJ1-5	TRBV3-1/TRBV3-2	CASSQGAGGSQPQHF	TGTGCCAGCAGCCAAGGAGCAGGGGGAAGTCAGCCCCAGCATTTT
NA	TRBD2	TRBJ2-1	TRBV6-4	CASSDTPGTSGNNEQFF	TGTGCCAGCAGTGACACCCCCGGGACTAGCGGAAACAATGAGCAGTTCTTC
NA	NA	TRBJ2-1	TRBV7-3	CASSLGSGMGRNEQFF	TGTGCCAGCAGCTTGGGATCGGGAATGGGAAGGAATGAGCAGTTCTTC
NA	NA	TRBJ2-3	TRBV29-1	CSVNQGDTQYF	TGCAGCGTCAATCAGGGGGATACGCAGTATTTT
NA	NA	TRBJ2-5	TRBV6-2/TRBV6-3	CASSSRTGQETQYF	TGTGCCAGCAGTTCTCGGACGGGACAAGAGACCCAGTACTTC
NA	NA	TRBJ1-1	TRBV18	CASSLGTLGSNTEAFF	TGTGCCAGCTCACTTGGGACTTTAGGCTCGAACACTGAAGCTTTCTTT
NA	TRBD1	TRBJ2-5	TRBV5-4	CASSSDRVWETQYF	TGTGCCAGCAGCTCGGACAGGGTATGGGAGACCCAGTACTTC
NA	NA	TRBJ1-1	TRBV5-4	CASSLGGGTSNTEAFF	TGTGCCAGCAGCTTGGGGGGAGGGACATCGAACACTGAAGCTTTCTTT
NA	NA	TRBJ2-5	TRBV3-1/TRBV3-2	CASSSRGPQETQYF	TGTGCCAGCAGCTCCCGTGGGCCCCAAGAGACCCAGTACTTC
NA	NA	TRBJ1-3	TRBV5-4	CASSRGQNLGNTIYF	TGTGCCAGCAGCCGAGGACAGAATCTTGGAAACACCATATATTTT